A selection of T cell receptor beta chains follows, all from one sample in a study of T cell changes during pregnancy in multiple sclerosis. Sequencing was performed with immunoSEQ multiplex PCR; in TCRdb, only in-frame clones are kept and a portion is missing. The sample holds approximately 89,000 clones, 94% seen once. The sample consisted of peripheral blood, taken after pregnancy. Source of these receptors: a female donor in good health, enrolled as a control in a pregnancy study. The CDR3 runs from the conserved cysteine through the conserved F or W. D genes are given only for firm matches. Not all rows give a size; the values are once, few, many and, for expanded clones, a class.

>TRBV7-9|NA|TRBJ2-2|NA
CASSPYEGTGELFF
TGTGCCAGCAGCCCCTACGAGGGCACCGGGGAGCTGTTTTTT
>TRBV5-1|TRBD2|TRBJ2-5|NA
CASSVAGGKETQYF
TGCGCCAGCAGCGTAGCGGGAGGAAAGGAGACCCAGTACTTC
>TRBV7-4|NA|TRBJ1-4|NA
CASSLVDSRNEKLFF
TGTGCCAGCAGCTTAGTGGACTCTAGAAATGAAAAACTGTTTTTT
>TRBV18|NA|TRBJ1-1|once
CASSPGQFEAFF
TGTGCCAGCTCCCCCGGACAGTTTGAAGCTTTCTTT
>TRBV5-1|TRBD1|TRBJ2-5|once
CASSSGQGAWETQYF
TGCGCCAGCAGCTCCGGACAGGGGGCTTGGGAGACCCAGTACTTC
>TRBV2|TRBD1|TRBJ2-7|NA
CASKRTGEGSYEQYF
TGTGCCAGCAAGAGGACAGGCGAGGGCTCCTACGAGCAGTACTTC
>TRBV19|TRBD1|TRBJ1-4|once
CASTPGGALEKLFF
TGTGCCAGTACTCCAGGGGGCGCGTTGGAAAAACTGTTTTTT
>TRBV5-5|TRBD1|TRBJ1-3|NA
CASSSGGTGGNTIYF
TGTGCCAGCAGCTCGGGAGGGACAGGGGGAAACACCATATATTTT
>TRBV6-6|TRBD1|TRBJ1-2|NA
CASSSFGTGTHYGYTF
TGTGCCAGCAGTTCATTTGGGACAGGGACCCACTATGGCTACACCTTC
>TRBV5-1|TRBD1|TRBJ2-1|NA
CASTSGQGTNEQFF
TGCGCCAGCACATCGGGACAGGGCACCAATGAGCAGTTCTTC
>TRBV5-1|NA|TRBJ2-7|NA
CASSLVGLTYEQYF
TGCGCCAGCAGCTTGGTGGGGCTAACCTACGAGCAGTACTTC
>TRBV30|NA|TRBJ2-1|NA
CAWSVRGRSYNEQFF
TGTGCCTGGAGTGTACGAGGGAGGTCCTACAATGAGCAGTTCTTC
>TRBV7-9|TRBD2|TRBJ2-7|NA
CASTSGGVYEKQYF
TGTGCCAGCACTTCGGGGGGAGTTTACGAGAAGCAGTACTTC
>TRBV19|NA|TRBJ2-2|NA
CASSIERRNTGELFF
TGTGCCAGTAGTATCGAGCGGCGCAACACCGGGGAGCTGTTTTTT
>TRBV2|TRBD2|TRBJ2-5|NA
CASSFGTSGETQYF
TGTGCCAGCAGCTTTGGGACTAGCGGAGAGACCCAGTACTTC
>TRBV7-6|NA|TRBJ2-2|NA
CASSLVTANTGELFF
TGTGCCAGCAGCTTAGTCACAGCGAACACCGGGGAGCTGTTTTTT
>TRBV30|TRBD1|TRBJ1-6|NA
CAWSAAHRDRGNSPLHF
TGTGCCTGGAGTGCCGCACACCGGGACAGGGGAAATTCACCCCTCCACTTT
>TRBV19|NA|TRBJ1-1|NA
CASSIQGNTEAFF
TGTGCCAGTAGTATTCAGGGGAACACTGAAGCTTTCTTT
>TRBV25-1|TRBD1|TRBJ2-3|NA
CASSASGTGTPTDTQYF
TGTGCCAGCAGTGCCTCCGGGACAGGGACACCCACAGATACGCAGTATTTT
>TRBV28|TRBD1|TRBJ2-5|NA
CASRPTGIETQYF
TGTGCCAGCAGACCGACAGGGATAGAGACCCAGTACTTC
>TRBV18|NA|TRBJ2-5|NA
CASSPPESSRTQYF
TGTGCCAGCTCACCACCGGAGTCCTCGAGGACCCAGTACTTC
>TRBV7-9|NA|TRBJ1-1|NA
CASSLASSGTEAFF
TGTGCCAGCAGCTTGGCCTCCTCGGGTACTGAAGCTTTCTTT
>TRBV5-6|TRBD1|TRBJ1-5|NA
CASSTTGTGYSNQPQHF
TGTGCCAGCAGCACCACCGGGACAGGTTATAGCAATCAGCCCCAGCATTTT
>TRBV5-6|TRBD1|TRBJ1-4|once
CASSLGGQATNEKLFF
TGTGCCAGCAGCTTAGGGGGACAGGCAACTAATGAAAAACTGTTTTTT
>TRBV4-2|TRBD2|TRBJ2-2|NA
CASSPETSGRTGELFF
TGTGCCAGCAGCCCCGAGACTAGCGGGAGGACCGGGGAGCTGTTTTTT
>TRBV5-1|NA|TRBJ1-1|NA
CASSLAGNTEAFF
TGCGCCAGCAGCTTGGCCGGGAACACTGAAGCTTTCTTT
>TRBV11-3|TRBD2|TRBJ2-1|NA
CASSLGTSGRVNEQFF
TGTGCCAGCAGCTTGGGGACTAGCGGGAGGGTAAATGAGCAGTTCTTC
>TRBV5-1|NA|TRBJ2-2|once
CASSSTRRNTGELFF
TGCGCCAGCAGCTCTACGAGGCGGAACACCGGGGAGCTGTTTTTT
>TRBV4-1|NA|TRBJ1-1|NA
CASSQLGVGRGTEAFF
TGCGCCAGCAGCCAGCTAGGCGTGGGTCGGGGCACTGAAGCTTTCTTT
>TRBV14|TRBD2|TRBJ2-2|NA
CASSQDGRLNTGELFF
TGTGCCAGCAGCCAAGACGGGAGGTTGAACACCGGGGAGCTGTTTTTT
>TRBV7-8|TRBD1|TRBJ2-7|once
CASSTGTGYEQYF
TGTGCCAGCAGTACCGGGACAGGGTACGAGCAGTACTTC
>TRBV6-1|NA|TRBJ2-2|NA
CASSAGQTNTGELFF
TGTGCCAGCAGCGCGGGACAGACGAACACCGGGGAGCTGTTTTTT
>TRBV5-5|TRBD1|TRBJ1-3|once
CASSSAGGGTIYF
TGTGCCAGCAGCTCCGCAGGGGGAGGCACCATATATTTT
>TRBV29-1|NA|TRBJ2-3|NA
CSVHGLTDTQYF
TGCAGCGTCCATGGACTCACAGATACGCAGTATTTT
>TRBV5-1|NA|TRBJ2-7|NA
CASSLTGVNEQYF
TGCGCCAGCAGCTTAACGGGAGTTAACGAGCAGTACTTC
>TRBV28|NA|TRBJ2-2|NA
CASIPRDRNTGELFF
TGTGCCAGCATTCCCCGTGACAGAAACACCGGGGAGCTGTTTTTT
>TRBV5-6|TRBD1|TRBJ1-5|NA
CASSRQGPGNQPQHF
TGTGCCAGCAGCCGACAGGGACCTGGCAATCAGCCCCAGCATTTT
>TRBV7-8|NA|TRBJ2-2|NA
CASSLGGLSAGELFF
TGTGCCAGCAGCTTAGGCGGGTTAAGCGCCGGGGAGCTGTTTTTT
>TRBV7-6|NA|TRBJ2-3|NA
CASSLAGALDTQYF
TGTGCCAGCAGCTTAGCGGGAGCCTTAGATACGCAGTATTTT
>TRBV6-5|NA|TRBJ1-1|NA
CASSYSEDRDTEAFF
TGTGCCAGCAGTTACTCGGAGGATCGGGACACTGAAGCTTTCTTT